This T cell receptor (beta chain) was identified in a study of T cell repertoires in cytomegalovirus infection (dated by TCRdb to about 2019). About the study as a whole: Recently identified HLA-C-restricted CMV epitopes, whose presentation resists viral immunomodulation, were targeted by peptide stimulations together with well-studied HLA-B-restricted epitopes. Because public TCR beta signatures pointed to carriage of CMV infection together with the matching HLA type, the HLA type of each donor mattered for the analysis.

These reads were obtained on an Illumina HiSeq 1500. Starting from the raw public reads, TCRdb applied fastp trimming at Q25, assembled clones with MiXCR and retained in-frame beta chains. Each CDR3 protein appears once, grouped with its most common genes and DNA. This sample is represented by about 500,000 distinct CDR3 sequences; around 30% of them were singletons. Roughly a sixth of the sample is taken by the ten largest. Study-wide conclusions, independent of this receptor: In both this cohort and an independent cohort of some 350 donors, the cumulative frequency of public TCR beta family members distinguished carriers of CMV infection plus the relevant HLA type. In the ex vivo response, HLA-C-restricted CMV-specific TCR beta clonotypes were dominant, and in two of eight donors the single most frequent clonotype came from this HLA-C-restricted group.

As to this clonotype: The clone's antigen remains unknown. Base qualities are not provided; no much larger clone lies one nucleotide away.

Clipping removes 3 bases from V and 6 bases from J, with 5 as the unmatched junction base count. CDR3 length: 13 amino acids, cysteine to valine. The CDR3 DNA has 39 bases and is translated from base 1. The sample's treatment or condition, from its label and the paper: in vitro stimulation with specific CMV peptide epitopes to enrich CMV-specific T cells. This sequence uses TRBV12-3 or TRBV12-4 and TRBJ2-7; a stretch of 7 junction bases matches TRBD1. This TCR derives from a human donor in good health (CMV status not recorded). Some clones in this sample may be carry-over from other donors' samples. The starting material was cultured PBMCs, obtained from culture after CMV antigen stimulation. The CDR3 protein sequence reads: CASSLTGNSEQYV. The bases are TGTGCCAGCAGTTTGACAGGGAATAGCGAGCAGTACGTC.